A single sample is the source of the 6 T cell receptor beta chains below, sequenced in a study of T-cell memory formation after mild COVID-19. From the 5' RACE reads, TCRdb called clonotypes with MiXCR, one entry per CDR3 protein. The sample has some 320,000 distinct CDR3 sequences, approximately 14% seen once. Sequencing was performed on PBMCs or a T cell subset sorted from them (not recorded which). These receptors were taken from a man aged 18 to 29 who had mild COVID-19 (a few samples of this study predate the infection). Cell type and time point are not known.

This clonotype was picked up many times. J is TRBJ1-2 and V is TRBV5-1, with D maybe TRBD1 (6 bases). This CDR3 spans 14 amino acids. The ends were cut back, 4 bases at V and 4 bases at J, with 14 bases in the middle. CDR1 SGHRS and CDR2 YFSETQ come from the germline V gene. The CDR3 DNA reads as TGCGCCAGCAGCGAATCTAGAGGGGGCTATGGCTACACCTTC. Translated: CASSESRGGYGYTF.

This chain links TRBV7-2 with TRBJ1-2, with 11 bases fitting TRBD1. Germline CDR1 is SGHTA and CDR2 is FQGNSA. Trimming at V came to 5 bases and at J to 4 bases, leaving 6 bases not matched to a gene. The CDR3 extends over 15 amino acids. The CDR3 protein is CASSQGTGGTYGYTF. The CDR3 nucleotides read TGTGCCAGCAGCCAAGGGACAGGGGGGACCTATGGCTACACCTTC.

This clonotype was detected only a few times. The V gene is TRBV5-1, the J gene TRBJ2-1, with 7 bases matching TRBD1. CDR3 length: 17 amino acids. Trimming cost V 1 base and J 2 bases; bases outside gene matches: 9. Germline CDR1 and CDR2: SGHRS and YFSETQ. CDR3 in DNA: TGCGCCAGCAGCTTGCCTAAGACAGGGCCGGCCTACAATGAGCAGTTCTTC. Translation gives CASSLPKTGPAYNEQFF. Using reference TRBV5-1 and TRBJ2-1 for the parts outside the CDR3, the full variable domain is KAGVTQTPRYLIKTRGQQVTLSCSPISGHRSVSWYQQTPGQGLQFLFEYFSETQRNKGNFPGRFSGRQFSNSRSEMNVSTLELGDSALYLCASSLPKTGPAYNEQFFGPGTRLTVL.

V gene TRBV5-1 combines with J gene TRBJ2-7; D possibly corresponds to TRBD2 (5 bases). The CDR3 is made up of 11 amino acids. Germline-derived CDR1 and CDR2 are SGHRS and YFSETQ. The V end lost 6 bases, the J end lost 3 bases, and 7 bases lay between the germline ends. CDR3 nucleotide sequence: TGCGCCAGCAACGGGGACTACGAGCAGTACGTC. Protein product: CASNGDYEQYV.

The CDR3 DNA reads TGTGCCAGCAGCGTATACGAGACTTCCACAGATACGCAGTATTTT. Residues: CASSVYETSTDTQYF. V and J are TRBV9 and TRBJ2-3; D unresolved. Germline CDR1 and CDR2: SGDLS and YYNGEE. The CDR3 loop spans 15 amino acids. V lost 1 base, J lost 2 bases, and 11 bases lay in between.

The rearrangement uses TRBV3-1 and TRBJ2-7; possibly TRBD1 for D (6 bases). Germline CDR1 LGHDT, CDR2 YNNKEL (reference sequence). CDR3 length equals 16 residues. V gave up 3 bases and J gave up 3 bases, with 18 bases separating them. CDR3 in amino acids: CASSQENPGHNYEQYV. The CDR3 nucleotides are TGTGCCAGCAGCCAGGAAAACCCGGGACACAACTACGAGCAGTACGTC.